This entry describes one TCR beta chain. Its target is not known. Primers for the PCR totalled 60 Vbeta and 13 Jbeta. Libraries were prepared by immunoSEQ multiplex PCR; TCRdb keeps only in-frame clonotypes and omits some of them. The sample comprises some 90,000 clones, 60% to 75% of which are singletons, and 11% to 15% rests with the top ten. This record belongs to a study of cytomegalovirus exposure and HLA in healthy donors. Study in general: Within an early data release were about 85 million unique TCRs drawn from HLA-typed donors. Whole-study results and caveats: TCR beta chains numbering more than 150 were designated cytomegalovirus-associated.

The CDR3 spans 14 residues. Germline loops: CDR1 SEHNR, CDR2 FQNEAQ (reference sequence). The ends lost 7 bases at V and 7 bases at J; junction bases unmatched: 6. Material for sequencing was PBMCs. The chain carries TRBV7-9 and TRBJ2-1; the match to TRBD2 covers 11 bases. The TCR sequence derives from a woman aged 70-85 years in good health and CMV-seropositive. The CDR3 bases are TGTGCCAGCACCGTAGCGGGAGGGGGAAATGAGCAGTTCTTC. Residues: CASTVAGGGNEQFF. The whole variable domain, filled in from reference TRBV7-9 and TRBJ2-1, reads DTGVSQNPRHKITKRGQNVTFRCDPISEHNRLYWYRQTLGQGPEFLTYFQNEAQLEKSRLLSDRFSAERPKGSFSTLEIQRTEQGDSAMYLCASTVAGGGNEQFFGPGTRLTVL.